A selection of T cell receptor beta chains follows, all from one sample in a study of blood T cell repertoires in COVID-19. Libraries were prepared by immunoSEQ multiplex PCR; TCRdb keeps only in-frame clonotypes and omits some of them. The sample includes 150,000 to 200,000 clones, around four fifths of them seen just once. Input material: peripheral blood. The origin of the receptors is a woman in her seventies with COVID-19, enrolled during active disease. The CDR3 runs from the conserved cysteine through the conserved F or W. The D gene is left open where the match is weak. Expanded clones get a size class; other rows say once, few or many, or leave the size out.

abundance	len	v_gene	j_gene	d_gene	CDR3aa	CDR3nt
.	14	TRBV30	TRBJ2-7	TRBD1	CAWITPGQAGEQYF	TGTGCCTGGATCACCCCGGGACAGGCAGGGGAGCAGTACTTC
.	14	TRBV2	TRBJ1-5	.	CASSALGETQPQHF	TGTGCCAGCAGTGCTTTGGGAGAAACTCAGCCCCAGCATTTT
.	12	TRBV10-2	TRBJ1-1	.	CASSEGLERAFF	TGCGCCAGCAGTGAGGGGTTAGAGCGAGCTTTCTTT
.	14	TRBV6-5	TRBJ1-1	.	CASSPQGRGTEAFF	TGTGCCAGCAGTCCACAGGGCCGGGGCACTGAAGCTTTCTTT
few	11	TRBV11-2	TRBJ2-2	.	CASSLARELFF	TGTGCCAGCAGCTTAGCTAGGGAGCTGTTTTTT
.	13	TRBV29-1	TRBJ1-5	TRBD1	CSVWTGRNQPQHF	TGCAGCGTTTGGACAGGGAGGAATCAGCCCCAGCATTTT
.	15	TRBV28	TRBJ1-1	TRBD1	CASSPTGGATTEAFF	TGTGCCAGCAGTCCGACAGGGGGCGCGACTACTGAAGCTTTCTTT
.	15	TRBV6-7	TRBJ2-7	.	CASSYSPRLKYEQYF	TGTGCCAGCAGTTACTCGCCGAGATTGAAGTACGAGCAGTACTTC
.	15	TRBV9	TRBJ2-3	.	CASSGGWQFTDTQYF	TGTGCCAGCAGCGGAGGGTGGCAATTCACAGATACGCAGTATTTT
.	13	TRBV7-8	TRBJ2-1	TRBD2	CASSSGSPTEQFF	TGTGCCAGCTCAAGCGGGAGCCCCACTGAGCAGTTCTTC
.	14	TRBV24-1	TRBJ2-1	.	CATSDETRINEQFF	TGTGCCACCAGTGACGAGACTAGAATCAACGAGCAGTTCTTC
.	13	TRBV3-1/TRBV3-2	TRBJ1-5	.	CASSRQKNQPQHF	TGTGCCAGCAGCCGACAGAAGAATCAGCCCCAGCATTTT
.	16	TRBV6-1	TRBJ2-4	.	CASSEYFILAKNIQYF	TGTGCCAGCAGTGAATACTTCATCCTAGCCAAAAACATTCAGTACTTC
.	13	TRBV5-4	TRBJ1-2	TRBD1	CASSVTGGYGYTF	TGTGCCAGCAGCGTGACAGGGGGCTATGGCTACACCTTC
.	14	TRBV28	TRBJ1-1	.	CASSIYRRNTEAFF	TGTGCCAGCAGTATCTACAGGAGGAACACTGAAGCTTTCTTT
.	16	TRBV19	TRBJ2-5	.	CASSIGARTAQETQYF	TGTGCCAGTAGTATAGGGGCCCGGACAGCCCAAGAGACCCAGTACTTC
.	14	TRBV27	TRBJ1-2	.	CASSFKPLVYGYTF	TGTGCCAGCAGTTTCAAGCCGTTGGTTTATGGCTACACCTTC
.	17	TRBV27	TRBJ1-5	.	CASSTNHGMHGSQPQHF	TGTGCCAGCAGCACGAATCACGGAATGCACGGGAGTCAGCCCCAGCATTTT
once	15	TRBV10-3	TRBJ2-1	.	CAIILGSTPGNEQFF	TGTGCCATCATCTTAGGCTCCACCCCGGGGAATGAGCAGTTCTTC
.	16	TRBV25-1	TRBJ1-2	TRBD1	CASSGLGDRGWEGYTF	TGTGCCAGCAGTGGGTTAGGGGACAGGGGCTGGGAAGGCTACACCTTC
.	13	TRBV7-9	TRBJ1-2	.	CASSLDRVEGYTF	TGTGCCAGCAGCTTAGACCGGGTGGAGGGCTACACCTTC
.	14	TRBV5-1	TRBJ2-7	.	CASSLTTGGYEQYF	TGCGCCAGCAGCTTGACGACAGGTGGCTACGAGCAGTACTTC
once	15	TRBV24-1	TRBJ2-7	.	CATSDSRDFYYEQYF	TGTGCCACCAGTGATTCCCGGGACTTCTACTACGAGCAGTACTTC
.	14	TRBV5-4	TRBJ1-1	.	CASSPAGLPLVAFF	TGTGCCAGCAGCCCCGCGGGGCTACCCCTGGTAGCTTTCTTT
.	14	TRBV6-5	TRBJ2-5	TRBD1	CASKRGQGLETQYF	TGTGCCAGCAAGCGTGGACAGGGCCTAGAGACCCAGTACTTC
few	14	TRBV5-4	TRBJ1-6	.	CASSLEGLNSPLHF	TGTGCCAGCAGCTTGGAAGGACTAAATTCACCCCTCCACTTT
once	15	TRBV19	TRBJ2-3	TRBD2	CASRLGTSGTDTQYF	TGTGCCAGTAGGCTCGGGACTAGCGGCACAGATACGCAGTATTTT
.	16	TRBV1	TRBJ2-5	.	CTSSLHSGRAMETQYF	TGCACCAGCAGCCTCCATAGCGGGAGGGCCATGGAGACCCAGTACTTC
.	15	TRBV11-3	TRBJ2-1	.	CASSYGLISYNEQFF	TGTGCCAGCAGCTACGGACTGATCTCCTACAATGAGCAGTTCTTC
.	14	TRBV19	TRBJ2-7	.	CASSPSLTGAEQYF	TGTGCCAGTAGTCCTAGCCTGACAGGCGCCGAGCAGTACTTC
.	13	TRBV29-1	TRBJ2-5	.	CSVGENQVETQYF	TGCAGCGTTGGGGAGAACCAGGTGGAGACCCAGTACTTC
.	13	TRBV18	TRBJ2-3	.	CASSTVSTDTQYF	TGTGCCAGCTCAACAGTCTCCACAGATACGCAGTATTTT
few	11	TRBV28	TRBJ1-6	.	CASSHHPALHF	TGTGCCAGCAGTCACCACCCGGCCCTCCACTTT
.	16	TRBV19	TRBJ2-6	.	CASSYDQNSGANVLTF	TGTGCCAGTAGTTATGATCAGAACTCTGGGGCCAACGTCCTGACTTTC
.	12	TRBV5-4	TRBJ2-3	.	CASSLGGDTQYF	TGTGCCAGCAGCTTGGGAGGGGATACGCAGTATTTT
.	15	TRBV30	TRBJ1-3	TRBD1	CAWSGPNTGGNTIYF	TGTGCCTGGAGTGGCCCTAATACAGGGGGGAACACCATATATTTT
.	13	TRBV19	TRBJ2-3	.	CASSIVEADTQYF	TGTGCCAGTAGTATCGTCGAGGCAGATACGCAGTATTTT
.	15	TRBV28	TRBJ2-2	TRBD2	CASSLRSGGDGELFF	TGTGCCAGCAGTTTACGGAGCGGGGGAGACGGGGAGCTGTTTTTT
.	12	TRBV19	TRBJ2-7	.	CASSIPGYEQYF	TGTGCCAGTAGTATACCCGGTTACGAGCAGTACTTC
once	14	TRBV6-1	TRBJ1-2	TRBD1	CATWTGGLPTGYTF	TGTGCCACCTGGACAGGGGGCTTGCCAACTGGCTACACCTTC